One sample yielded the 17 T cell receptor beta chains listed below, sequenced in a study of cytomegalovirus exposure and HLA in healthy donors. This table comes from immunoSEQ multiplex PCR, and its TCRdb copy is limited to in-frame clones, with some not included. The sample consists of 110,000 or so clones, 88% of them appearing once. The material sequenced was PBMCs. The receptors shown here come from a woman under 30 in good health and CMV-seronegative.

The DNA for the CDR3 is TGTGCCAGCAGCGGTTATTGGGGCACAGGGTACTATGGCTACACCTTC. Its protein is CASSGYWGTGYYGYTF. The gene calls are TRBV9 and TRBJ1-2, with D perhaps matching TRBD1 (6 bases). With 3 bases removed from V and 3 bases from J, the gap between germline ends came to 18 bases. Germline lookup yields CDR1 SGDLS and CDR2 YYNGEE. This CDR3 contains 16 residues.

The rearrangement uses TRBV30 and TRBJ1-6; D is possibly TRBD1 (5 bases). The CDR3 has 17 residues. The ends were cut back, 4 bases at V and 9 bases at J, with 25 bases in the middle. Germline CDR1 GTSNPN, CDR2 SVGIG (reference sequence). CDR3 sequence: CAWIAGGETFSASPLHF. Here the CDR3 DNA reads TGTGCCTGGATAGCGGGGGGGGAGACTTTTTCAGCTTCACCCCTCCACTTT.

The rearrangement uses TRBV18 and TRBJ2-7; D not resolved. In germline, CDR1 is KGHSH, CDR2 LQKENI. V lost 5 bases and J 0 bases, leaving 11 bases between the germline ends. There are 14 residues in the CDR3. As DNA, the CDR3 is TGTGCCAGCTCATCCGACTTCTACTCCTACGAGCAGTACTTC. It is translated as CASSSDFYSYEQYF. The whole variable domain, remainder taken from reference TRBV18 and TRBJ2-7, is NAGVMQNPRHLVRRRGQEARLRCSPMKGHSHVYWYRQLPEEGLKFMVYLQKENIIDESGMPKERFSAEFPKEGPSILRIQQVVRGDSAAYFCASSSDFYSYEQYFGPGTRLTVT.

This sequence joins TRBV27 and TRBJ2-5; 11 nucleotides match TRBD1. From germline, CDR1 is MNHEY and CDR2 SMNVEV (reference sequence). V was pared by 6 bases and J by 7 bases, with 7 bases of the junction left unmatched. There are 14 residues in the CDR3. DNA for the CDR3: TGTGCCAGCAGAGAGCCGGGACAGGGGGTGACCCAGTACTTC. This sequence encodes CASREPGQGVTQYF.

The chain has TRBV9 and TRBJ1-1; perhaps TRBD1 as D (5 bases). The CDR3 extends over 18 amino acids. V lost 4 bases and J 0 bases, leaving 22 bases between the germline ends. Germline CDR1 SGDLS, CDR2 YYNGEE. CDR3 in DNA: TGTGCCAGCAGCTTTTCCCCCGGACCTAGGGGTATGAACACTGAAGCTTTCTTT. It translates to CASSFSPGPRGMNTEAFF. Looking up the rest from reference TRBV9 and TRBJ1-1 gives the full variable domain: DSGVTQTPKHLITATGQRVTLRCSPRSGDLSVYWYQQSLDQGLQFLIQYYNGEERAKGNILERFSAQQFPDLHSELNLSSLELGDSALYFCASSFSPGPRGMNTEAFFGQGTRLTVV.

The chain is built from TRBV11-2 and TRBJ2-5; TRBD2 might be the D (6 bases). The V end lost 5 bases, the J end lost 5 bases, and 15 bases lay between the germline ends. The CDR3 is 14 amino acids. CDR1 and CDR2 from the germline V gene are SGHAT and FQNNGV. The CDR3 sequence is CASSLRDRGETQYF. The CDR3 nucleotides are TGTGCCAGCAGCCTAAGGGACCGGGGGGAGACCCAGTACTTC.

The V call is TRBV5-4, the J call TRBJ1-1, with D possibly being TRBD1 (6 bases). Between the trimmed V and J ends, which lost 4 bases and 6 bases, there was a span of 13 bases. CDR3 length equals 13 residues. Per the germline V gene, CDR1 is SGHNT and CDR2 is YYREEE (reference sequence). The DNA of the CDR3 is TGTGCCAGCAGCCAAGCACAGGGCGCTGAAGCTTTCTTT. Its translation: CASSQAQGAEAFF.

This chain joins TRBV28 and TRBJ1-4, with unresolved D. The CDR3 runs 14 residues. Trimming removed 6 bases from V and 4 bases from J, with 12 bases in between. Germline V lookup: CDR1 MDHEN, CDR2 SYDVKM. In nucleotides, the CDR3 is TGTGCCAGCAGGCGAGATTTAGTTAATGAAAAACTGTTTTTT. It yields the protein CASRRDLVNEKLFF.

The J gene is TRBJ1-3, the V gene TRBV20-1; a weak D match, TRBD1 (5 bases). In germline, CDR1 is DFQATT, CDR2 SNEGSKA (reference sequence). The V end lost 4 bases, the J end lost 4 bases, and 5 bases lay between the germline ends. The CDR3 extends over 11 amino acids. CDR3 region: CSANRGNTIYF. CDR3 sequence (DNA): TGCAGTGCTAACAGGGGAAACACCATATATTTT.

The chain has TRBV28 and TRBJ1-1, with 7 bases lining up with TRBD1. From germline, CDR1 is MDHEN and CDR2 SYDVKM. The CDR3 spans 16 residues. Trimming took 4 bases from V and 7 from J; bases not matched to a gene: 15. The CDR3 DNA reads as TGTGCCAGCAGTTCACGAGAGGGGGCAGAAGGAGTTGAAGCTTTCTTT. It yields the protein CASSSREGAEGVEAFF.

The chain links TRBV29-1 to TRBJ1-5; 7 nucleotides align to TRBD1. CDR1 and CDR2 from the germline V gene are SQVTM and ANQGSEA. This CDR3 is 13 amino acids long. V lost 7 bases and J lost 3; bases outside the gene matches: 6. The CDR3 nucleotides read TGCAGCGCTGGACAGGCTAACAATCAGCCCCAGCATTTT. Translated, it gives CSAGQANNQPQHF.

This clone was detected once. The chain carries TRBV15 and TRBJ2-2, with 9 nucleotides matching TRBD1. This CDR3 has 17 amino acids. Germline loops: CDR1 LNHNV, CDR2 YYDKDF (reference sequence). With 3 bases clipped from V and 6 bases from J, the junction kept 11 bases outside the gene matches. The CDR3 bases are TGTGCCACCAGCAGGGACCCGGGACAGGGTTTTCCCGGGGAGCTGTTTTTT. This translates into CATSRDPGQGFPGELFF.

This CDR3 is CASSLGGAGWGNQPQHF. The DNA of the CDR3 is TGTGCCAGCAGCTTGGGAGGGGCAGGGTGGGGTAATCAGCCCCAGCATTTT. This rearrangement joins TRBV7-9 to TRBJ1-5; tentative D call: TRBD1 (5 bases). The CDR3 is 17 amino acids. CDR1 and CDR2 (germline): SEHNR, FQNEAQ (reference sequence). V was trimmed by 3 bases and J by 4 bases, leaving 19 bases between them. Supplemented by reference TRBV7-9 and TRBJ1-5, the full variable domain reads DTGVSQNPRHKITKRGQNVTFRCDPISEHNRLYWYRQTLGQGPEFLTYFQNEAQLEKSRLLSDRFSAERPKGSFSTLEIQRTEQGDSAMYLCASSLGGAGWGNQPQHFGDGTRLSIL.

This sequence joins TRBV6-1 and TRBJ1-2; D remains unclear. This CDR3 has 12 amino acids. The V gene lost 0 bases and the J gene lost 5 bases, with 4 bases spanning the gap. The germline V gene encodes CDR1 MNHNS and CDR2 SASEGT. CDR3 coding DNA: TGTGCCAGCAGTGAAGCCAGTTATGGCTACACCTTC. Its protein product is CASSEASYGYTF.

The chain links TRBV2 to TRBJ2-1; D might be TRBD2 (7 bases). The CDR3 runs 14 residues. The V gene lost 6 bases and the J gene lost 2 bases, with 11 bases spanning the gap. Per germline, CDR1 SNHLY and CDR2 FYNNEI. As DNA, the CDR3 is TGTGCCAGCAGGAGGGAGGGGGCCTACAATGAGCAGTTCTTC. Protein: CASRREGAYNEQFF.

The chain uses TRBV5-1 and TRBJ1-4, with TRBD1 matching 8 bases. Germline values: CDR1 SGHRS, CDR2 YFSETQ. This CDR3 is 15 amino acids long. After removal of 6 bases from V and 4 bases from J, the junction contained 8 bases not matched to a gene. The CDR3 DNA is TGCGCCAGCACCCTGACAGGGGCGATTAATGAAAAACTGTTTTTT. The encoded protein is CASTLTGAINEKLFF.

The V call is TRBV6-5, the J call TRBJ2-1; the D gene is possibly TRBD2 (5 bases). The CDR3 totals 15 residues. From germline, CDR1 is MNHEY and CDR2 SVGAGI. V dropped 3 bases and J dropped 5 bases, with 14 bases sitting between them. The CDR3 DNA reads TGTGCCAGCAGTTATTCGGGGATCGGGAACAATGAGCAGTTCTTC. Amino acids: CASSYSGIGNNEQFF.